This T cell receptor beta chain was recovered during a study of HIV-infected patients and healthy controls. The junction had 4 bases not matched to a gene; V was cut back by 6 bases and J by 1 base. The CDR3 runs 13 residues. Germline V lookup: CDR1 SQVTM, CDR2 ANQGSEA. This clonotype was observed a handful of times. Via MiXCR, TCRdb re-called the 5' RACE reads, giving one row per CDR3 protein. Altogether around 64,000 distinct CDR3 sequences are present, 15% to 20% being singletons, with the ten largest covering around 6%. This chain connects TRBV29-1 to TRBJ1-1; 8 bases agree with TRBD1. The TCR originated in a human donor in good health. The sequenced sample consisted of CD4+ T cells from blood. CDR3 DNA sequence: TGCAGCGTGAAACAGGGGGGGAACACTGAAGCTTTCTTT. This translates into CSVKQGGNTEAFF.